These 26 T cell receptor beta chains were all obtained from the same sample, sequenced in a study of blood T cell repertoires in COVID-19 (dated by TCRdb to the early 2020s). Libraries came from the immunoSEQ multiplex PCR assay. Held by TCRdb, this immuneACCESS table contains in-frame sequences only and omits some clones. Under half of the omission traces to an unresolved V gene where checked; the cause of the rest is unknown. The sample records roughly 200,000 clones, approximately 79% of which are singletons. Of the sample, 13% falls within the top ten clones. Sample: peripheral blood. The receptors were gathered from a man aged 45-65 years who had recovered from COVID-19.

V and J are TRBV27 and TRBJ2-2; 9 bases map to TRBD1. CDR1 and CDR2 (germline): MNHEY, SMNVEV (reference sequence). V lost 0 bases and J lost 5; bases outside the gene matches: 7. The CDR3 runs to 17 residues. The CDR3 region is CASSLSHRGQGTGELFF. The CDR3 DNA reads TGTGCCAGCAGTTTATCCCACAGGGGGCAAGGGACCGGGGAGCTGTTTTTT.

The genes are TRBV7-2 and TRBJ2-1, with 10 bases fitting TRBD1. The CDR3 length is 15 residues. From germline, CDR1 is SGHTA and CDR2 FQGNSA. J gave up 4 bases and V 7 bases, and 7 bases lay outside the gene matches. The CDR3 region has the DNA TGTGCCAGCACTAAACCGGGACAGGGGTACAATGAGCAGTTCTTC. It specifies CASTKPGQGYNEQFF. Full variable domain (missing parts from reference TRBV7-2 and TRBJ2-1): GAGVSQSPSNKVTEKGKDVELRCDPISGHTALYWYRQSLGQGLEFLIYFQGNSAPDKSGLPSDRFSAERTGGSVSTLTIQRTQQEDSAVYLCASTKPGQGYNEQFFGPGTRLTVL.

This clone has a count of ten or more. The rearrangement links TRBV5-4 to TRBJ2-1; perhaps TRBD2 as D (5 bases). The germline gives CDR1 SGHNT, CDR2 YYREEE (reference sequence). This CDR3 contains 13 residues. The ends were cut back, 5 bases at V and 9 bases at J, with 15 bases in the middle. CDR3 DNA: TGTGCCAGCAGGGAAACTGACCGGGGTGAGCAGTTCTTC. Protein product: CASRETDRGEQFF.

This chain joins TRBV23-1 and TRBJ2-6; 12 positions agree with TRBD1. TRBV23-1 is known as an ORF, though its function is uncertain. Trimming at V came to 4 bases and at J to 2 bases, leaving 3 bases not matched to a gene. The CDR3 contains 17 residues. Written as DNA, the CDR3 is TGCGCCAGCAGTCGCCGGGACAGGGGGCCTGGGGCCAACGTCCTGACTTTC. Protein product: CASSRRDRGPGANVLTF.

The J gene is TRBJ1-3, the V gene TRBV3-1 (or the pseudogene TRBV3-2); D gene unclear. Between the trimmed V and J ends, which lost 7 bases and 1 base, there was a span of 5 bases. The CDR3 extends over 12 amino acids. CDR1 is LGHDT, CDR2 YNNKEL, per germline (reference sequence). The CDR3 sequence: CASTESGNTIYF. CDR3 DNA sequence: TGTGCCAGCACTGAGTCTGGAAACACCATATATTTT.

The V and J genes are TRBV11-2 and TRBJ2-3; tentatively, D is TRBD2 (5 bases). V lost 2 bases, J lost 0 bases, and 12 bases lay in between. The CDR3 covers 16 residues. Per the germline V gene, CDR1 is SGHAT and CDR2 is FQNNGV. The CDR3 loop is CASSLSGKSSTDTQYF. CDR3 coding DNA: TGTGCCAGCAGCTTATCCGGGAAATCTAGCACAGATACGCAGTATTTT.

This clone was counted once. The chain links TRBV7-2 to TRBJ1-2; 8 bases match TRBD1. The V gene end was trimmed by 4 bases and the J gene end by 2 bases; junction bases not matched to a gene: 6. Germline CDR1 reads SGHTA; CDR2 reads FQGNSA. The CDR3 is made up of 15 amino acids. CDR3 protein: CASSSQTGDNYGYTF. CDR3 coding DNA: TGTGCCAGCAGCTCGCAGACAGGGGACAACTATGGCTACACCTTC.

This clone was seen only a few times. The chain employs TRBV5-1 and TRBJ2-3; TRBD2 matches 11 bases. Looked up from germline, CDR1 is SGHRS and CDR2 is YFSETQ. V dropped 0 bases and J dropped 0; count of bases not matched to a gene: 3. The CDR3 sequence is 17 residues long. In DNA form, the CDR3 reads TGCGCCAGCAGCTTGGTTCTAGCGGGGGGAAGCACAGATACGCAGTATTTT. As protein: CASSLVLAGGSTDTQYF.

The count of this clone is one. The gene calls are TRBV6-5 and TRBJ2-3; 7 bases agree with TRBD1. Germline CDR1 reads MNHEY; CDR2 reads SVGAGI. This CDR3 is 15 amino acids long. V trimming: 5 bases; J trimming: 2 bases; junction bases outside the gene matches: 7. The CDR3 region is CASSTGQIDTDTQYF. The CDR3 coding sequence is TGTGCCAGCAGTACGGGACAGATAGACACAGATACGCAGTATTTT.

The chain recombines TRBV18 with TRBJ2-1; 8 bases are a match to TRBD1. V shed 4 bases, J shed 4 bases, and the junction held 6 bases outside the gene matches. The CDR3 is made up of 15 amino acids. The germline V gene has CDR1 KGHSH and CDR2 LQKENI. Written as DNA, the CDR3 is TGTGCCAGCTCACAGGACAGGGTTGGGTACAATGAGCAGTTCTTC. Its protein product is CASSQDRVGYNEQFF.

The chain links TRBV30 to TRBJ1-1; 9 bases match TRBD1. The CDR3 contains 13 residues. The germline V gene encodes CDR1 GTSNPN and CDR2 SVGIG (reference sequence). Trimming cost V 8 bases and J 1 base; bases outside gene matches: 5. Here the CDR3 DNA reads TGTGCCAGAGGGACAGGGACGAACACTGAAGCTTTCTTT. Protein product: CARGTGTNTEAFF. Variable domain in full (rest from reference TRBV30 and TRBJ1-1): SQTIHQWPATLVQPVGSPLSLECTVEGTSNPNLYWYRQAAGRGLQLLFYSVGIGQISSEVPQNLSASRPQDRQFILSSKKLLLSDSGFYLCARGTGTNTEAFFGQGTRLTVV.

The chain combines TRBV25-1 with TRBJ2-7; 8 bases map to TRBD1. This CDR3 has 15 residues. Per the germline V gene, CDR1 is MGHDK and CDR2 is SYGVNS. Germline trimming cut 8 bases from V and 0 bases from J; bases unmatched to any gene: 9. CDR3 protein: CASPKSGTGSYEQYF. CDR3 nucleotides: TGTGCCAGCCCGAAATCTGGGACAGGCTCCTACGAGCAGTACTTC.

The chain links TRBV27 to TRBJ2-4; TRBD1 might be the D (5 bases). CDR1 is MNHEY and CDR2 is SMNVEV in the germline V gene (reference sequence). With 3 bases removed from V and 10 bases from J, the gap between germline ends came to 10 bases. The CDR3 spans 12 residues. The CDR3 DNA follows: TGTGCCAGCAGTTTCCAGGCAGGGATTCAGTACTTC. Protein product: CASSFQAGIQYF.

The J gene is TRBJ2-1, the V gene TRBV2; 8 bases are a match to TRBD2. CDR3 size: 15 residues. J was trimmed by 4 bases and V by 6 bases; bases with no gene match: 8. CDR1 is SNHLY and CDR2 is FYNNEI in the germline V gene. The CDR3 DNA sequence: TGTGCCAGCAGAACGGGACTAGGGGGTTACAATGAGCAGTTCTTC. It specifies CASRTGLGGYNEQFF.

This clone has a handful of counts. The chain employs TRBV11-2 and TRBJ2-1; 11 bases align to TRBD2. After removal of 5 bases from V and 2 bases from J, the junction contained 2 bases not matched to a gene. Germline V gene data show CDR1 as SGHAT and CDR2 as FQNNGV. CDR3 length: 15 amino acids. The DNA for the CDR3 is TGTGCCAGCAGCGCACTAGCGGGAGCCTACAATGAGCAGTTCTTC. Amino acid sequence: CASSALAGAYNEQFF.

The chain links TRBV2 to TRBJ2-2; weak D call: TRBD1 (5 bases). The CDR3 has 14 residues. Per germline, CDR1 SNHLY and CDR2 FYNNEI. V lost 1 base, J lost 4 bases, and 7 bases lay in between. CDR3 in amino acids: CASSEGQLTGELFF. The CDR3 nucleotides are TGTGCCAGCAGTGAAGGACAGCTCACCGGGGAGCTGTTTTTT.

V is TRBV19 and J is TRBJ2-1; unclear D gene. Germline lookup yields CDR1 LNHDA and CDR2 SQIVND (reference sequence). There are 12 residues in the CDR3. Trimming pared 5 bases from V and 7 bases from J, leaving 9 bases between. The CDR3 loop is CASSLQLNEQFF. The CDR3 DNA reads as TGTGCCAGTAGTTTACAACTAAATGAGCAGTTCTTC. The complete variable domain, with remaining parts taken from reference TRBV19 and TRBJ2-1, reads DGGITQSPKYLFRKEGQNVTLSCEQNLNHDAMYWYRQDPGQGLRLIYYSQIVNDFQKGDIAEGYSVSREKKESFPLTVTSAQKNPTAFYLCASSLQLNEQFFGPGTRLTVL.

Written as DNA, the CDR3 is TGCGCCAGCAGCCAAGATGCGGGTTCGGTTGGGTACGAGCAGTACTTC. Residues: CASSQDAGSVGYEQYF. The V call is TRBV4-3, the J call TRBJ2-7; maybe TRBD2 (5 bases). Per germline, CDR1 LGHNA and CDR2 YSLEER. CDR3 length: 16 residues. Trimming pared 0 bases from V and 4 bases from J, leaving 16 bases between.

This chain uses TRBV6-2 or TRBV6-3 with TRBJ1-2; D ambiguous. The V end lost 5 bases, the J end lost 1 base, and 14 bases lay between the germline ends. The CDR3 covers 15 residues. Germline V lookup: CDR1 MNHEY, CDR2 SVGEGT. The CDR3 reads CASSQQRAINYGYTF. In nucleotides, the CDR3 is TGTGCCAGCAGTCAACAGCGGGCGATTAACTATGGCTACACCTTC.

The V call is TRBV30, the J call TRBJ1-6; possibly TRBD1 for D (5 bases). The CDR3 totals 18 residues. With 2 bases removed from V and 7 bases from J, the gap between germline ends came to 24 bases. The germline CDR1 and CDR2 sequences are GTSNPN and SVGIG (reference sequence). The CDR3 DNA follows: TGTGCCTGGAGTCCCATGTACCCGGGCTTCGGGGGGAATTCACCCCTCCACTTT. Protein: CAWSPMYPGFGGNSPLHF.

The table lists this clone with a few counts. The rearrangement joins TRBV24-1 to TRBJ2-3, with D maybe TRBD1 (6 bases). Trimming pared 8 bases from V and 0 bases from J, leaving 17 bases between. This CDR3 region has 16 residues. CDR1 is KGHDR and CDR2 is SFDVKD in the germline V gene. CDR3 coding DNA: TGTGCCACCACCCCGGGGACACACGCTAGCACAGATACGCAGTATTTT. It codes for CATTPGTHASTDTQYF.

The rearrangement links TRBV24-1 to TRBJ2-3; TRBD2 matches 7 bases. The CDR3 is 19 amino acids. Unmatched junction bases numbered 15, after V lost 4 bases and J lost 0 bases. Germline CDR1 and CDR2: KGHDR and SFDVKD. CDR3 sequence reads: CATSDPGGSGTLSTDTQYF. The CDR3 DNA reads TGTGCCACCAGTGACCCGGGGGGTTCCGGGACTCTTAGCACAGATACGCAGTATTTT.

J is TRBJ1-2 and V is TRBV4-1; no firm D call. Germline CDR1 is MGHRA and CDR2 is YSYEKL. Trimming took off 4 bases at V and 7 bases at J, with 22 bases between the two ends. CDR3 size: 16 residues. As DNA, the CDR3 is TGCGCCAGCAGCCCGATAGAGATGGGTCTATCTAGTGGCTACACCTTC. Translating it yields CASSPIEMGLSSGYTF.

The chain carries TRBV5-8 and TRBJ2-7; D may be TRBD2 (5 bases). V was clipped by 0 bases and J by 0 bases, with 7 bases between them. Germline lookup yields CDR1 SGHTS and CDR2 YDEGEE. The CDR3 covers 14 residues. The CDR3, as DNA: TGTGCCAGCAGCTTGGTAGCGAGCTCCTACGAGCAGTACTTC. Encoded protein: CASSLVASSYEQYF.

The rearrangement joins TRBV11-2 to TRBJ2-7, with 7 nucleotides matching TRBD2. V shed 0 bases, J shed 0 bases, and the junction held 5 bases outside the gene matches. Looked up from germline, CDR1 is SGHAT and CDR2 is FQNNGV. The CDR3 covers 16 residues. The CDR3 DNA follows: TGTGCCAGCAGCTTAGACCCCAGCGGGACCTCCTACGAGCAGTACTTC. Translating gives CASSLDPSGTSYEQYF.

CDR3: CASSPPSGRISYEQYF. The CDR3, as DNA: TGTGCCAGCAGCCCTCCTAGCGGGAGGATCTCCTACGAGCAGTACTTC. The chain joins TRBV11-2 to TRBJ2-7; 11 bases map to TRBD2. The CDR3 totals 16 residues. CDR1 is SGHAT, CDR2 FQNNGV, per germline. V was clipped by 5 bases and J by 0 bases; unmatched bases: 6.